This T cell receptor beta chain was observed in a study of blood T cells in healthy people across ages. A second PCR, run for roughly 7 to 11 cycles, used a sample-barcoded 5' primer plus a J-beta primer mix. TCRdb re-analysed the 5' RACE reads in MiXCR, keeping a single row per CDR3 protein. The sample includes 750,000 to 950,000 distinct CDR3 sequences, around 25% seen only once; the top ten take about 3%. This clonotype was detected only a few times. Its antigen is as yet unknown. Trimming left V 3 bases short and J 1 base short, with 12 bases between. The CDR3 spans 15 residues. General study results and limits: Older age went with lower TCR beta diversity per million T cells, in a roughly linear way.

Separately, the same data were catalogued under a study of T cells of mothers and their children.

Sequenced input: blood. The receptor's source is a boy younger than 18 in good health. This sequence joins TRBV12-3 or TRBV12-4 and TRBJ2-5; unclear D gene. In DNA, the CDR3 is TGTGCCAGCAGTTTCCGGAACCGGGTCCAAGAGACCCAGTACTTC. This translates into CASSFRNRVQETQYF.